A single sample is the source of the 9 T cell receptor beta chains below, sequenced in a study of cytomegalovirus exposure and HLA in healthy donors. It was with 60 Vbeta and 13 Jbeta primers that the PCR ran. Some clones are missing from TCRdb's copy, which holds only in-frame ones; the method was immunoSEQ multiplex PCR. In the table there are some 110,000 clones, around 74% of which are singletons. Sequencing was carried out using PBMCs. These receptor sequences come from a woman aged 45-60 years in good health and CMV-seropositive.

The chain recombines TRBV6-5 with TRBJ1-6; 7 positions match TRBD1. The V gene's germline CDR1 is MNHEY and CDR2 SVGAGI. V gave up 3 bases and J gave up 8 bases; unmatched junction bases: 10. CDR3 size: 16 residues. The CDR3 reads CASSYVSGQTDSPLHF. CDR3 sequence (DNA): TGTGCCAGCAGTTATGTTTCGGGACAGACGGATTCACCCCTCCACTTT.

The chain has TRBV9 and TRBJ2-7, with D possibly being TRBD2 (5 bases). Germline V gene data show CDR1 as SGDLS and CDR2 as YYNGEE. The CDR3 extends over 15 amino acids. V shed 0 bases and J shed 0 bases, with 10 bases lying between them. CDR3 amino acids: CASSVGGSNSYEQYF. For the CDR3, the DNA is TGTGCCAGCAGCGTAGGAGGGTCCAACTCCTACGAGCAGTACTTC.

The CDR3 DNA follows: TGTGCCAGCAGCTCCACGTCCCTAGCGGCCGCCTACGAGCAGTACTTC. Encoded protein: CASSSTSLAAAYEQYF. The chain employs TRBV7-9 and TRBJ2-7, with 7 bases identical to TRBD2. This CDR3 has 16 amino acids. J lost 2 bases, V lost 4 bases, and 11 bases had no gene match. CDR1 is SEHNR, CDR2 FQNEAQ, per germline (reference sequence).

This clone was seen just once. This rearrangement joins TRBV7-8 to TRBJ2-7; D perhaps matches TRBD1 (6 bases). The CDR3 extends over 14 amino acids. Germline CDR1 SGHVS, CDR2 FQNEAQ. Trimming took off 3 bases at V and 4 bases at J, with 13 bases between the two ends. The CDR3 reads CASSFAQGNYEQYF. CDR3 coding DNA: TGTGCCAGCAGCTTCGCCCAGGGGAATTACGAGCAGTACTTC. Supplemented by reference TRBV7-8 and TRBJ2-7, the full variable domain reads GAGVSQSPRYKVAKRGQDVALRCDPISGHVSLFWYQQALGQGPEFLTYFQNEAQLDKSGLPSDRFFAERPEGSVSTLKIQRTQQEDSAVYLCASSFAQGNYEQYFGPGTRLTVT.

The chain carries TRBV5-4 and TRBJ2-5; TRBD2 is a possible D gene (7 bases). Looked up from germline, CDR1 is SGHNT and CDR2 is YYREEE (reference sequence). The ends were cut back, 1 base at V and 5 bases at J, with 21 bases in the middle. The CDR3 sequence is 17 residues long. This chain's CDR3 is CASSLPGLGGAGETQYF. CDR3 nucleotide sequence: TGTGCCAGCAGCTTGCCCGGGTTAGGGGGGGCCGGCGAGACCCAGTACTTC.

This chain uses TRBV5-1 with TRBJ2-5; 8 nucleotides line up with TRBD1. Germline-derived CDR1 and CDR2 are SGHRS and YFSETQ. V was pared by 2 bases and J by 0 bases, with 3 bases of the junction left unmatched. The CDR3 is 15 amino acids. This chain's CDR3 is CASSLRTGNQETQYF. CDR3 nucleotide sequence: TGCGCCAGCAGCTTAAGGACAGGGAACCAAGAGACCCAGTACTTC.

The rearrangement joins TRBV5-1 to TRBJ2-2; tentatively, D is TRBD1 (6 bases). The CDR3 length is 16 residues. V lost 4 bases to trimming and J lost 0 bases, with 13 bases between them. Germline V gives CDR1 SGHRS, CDR2 YFSETQ. CDR3 sequence: CASSPYTGSNTGELFF. CDR3 bases: TGCGCCAGCAGCCCATATACAGGGTCGAACACCGGGGAGCTGTTTTTT. The full variable domain, rest sourced from reference TRBV5-1 and TRBJ2-2, is KAGVTQTPRYLIKTRGQQVTLSCSPISGHRSVSWYQQTPGQGLQFLFEYFSETQRNKGNFPGRFSGRQFSNSRSEMNVSTLELGDSALYLCASSPYTGSNTGELFFGEGSRLTVL.

CDR3: CASSPGLREAQYF. CDR3 coding DNA: TGTGCCAGCTCACCGGGGCTCCGGGAGGCCCAGTACTTC. The chain recombines TRBV18 with TRBJ2-5, with 7 bases aligning to TRBD2. With V trimmed by 3 bases and J by 9 bases, 7 bases remained unmatched. From germline, CDR1 is KGHSH and CDR2 LQKENI. This CDR3 region has 13 residues. The full variable domain, its missing parts supplied by reference TRBV18 and TRBJ2-5, is NAGVMQNPRHLVRRRGQEARLRCSPMKGHSHVYWYRQLPEEGLKFMVYLQKENIIDESGMPKERFSAEFPKEGPSILRIQQVVRGDSAAYFCASSPGLREAQYFGPGTRLLVL.

The chain carries TRBV29-1 and TRBJ1-4; 7 bases map to TRBD1. From germline, CDR1 is SQVTM and CDR2 ANQGSEA. The CDR3 sequence is 14 residues long. The trim removed 4 bases at V and 6 bases at J, leaving 8 bases unmatched. CDR3 amino acids: CSVGSGTADEKLFF. CDR3 in DNA: TGCAGCGTTGGCTCCGGGACAGCGGATGAAAAACTGTTTTTT.